The clone carrying this T cell receptor (beta chain) turned up a few times. What it binds is unknown. Every isolated RNA sample was fully reverse transcribed, so sequencing captured expressed TCRB transcripts. Mean read depth for naive, central memory and regulatory T cell samples was several million reads. Sequenced by immunoSEQ multiplex PCR; TCRdb stores in-frame clones only, minus some. The sample records 250,000 to 300,000 clones, under 8.5% being singletons. CDR1 is SGHRS and CDR2 is YFSETQ in the germline V gene. This CDR3 region has 15 residues. Deletions cut 4 bases from V and 3 bases from J, with 13 bases between. This sample was taken from a study of beta chain features in type 1 diabetes. Whole-study results and caveats: Patients' naive, central memory and Treg TCRB repertoires seemed closer to one another than those of healthy donors.

Every participating donor gave one draw, a heparinised blood sample averaging about 116 mL. Each population that was sorted was more than 98% pure. The sequence was collected from a woman aged 18-29 years in good health. The chain has TRBV5-1 and TRBJ1-4; D is perhaps TRBD1 (5 bases). Sequences were obtained from central memory CD4+ T cells from blood. The CDR3 bases are TGCGCCAGCAGCCCCTCCAGGGCATCTAATGAAAAACTGTTTTTT. This translates into CASSPSRASNEKLFF.